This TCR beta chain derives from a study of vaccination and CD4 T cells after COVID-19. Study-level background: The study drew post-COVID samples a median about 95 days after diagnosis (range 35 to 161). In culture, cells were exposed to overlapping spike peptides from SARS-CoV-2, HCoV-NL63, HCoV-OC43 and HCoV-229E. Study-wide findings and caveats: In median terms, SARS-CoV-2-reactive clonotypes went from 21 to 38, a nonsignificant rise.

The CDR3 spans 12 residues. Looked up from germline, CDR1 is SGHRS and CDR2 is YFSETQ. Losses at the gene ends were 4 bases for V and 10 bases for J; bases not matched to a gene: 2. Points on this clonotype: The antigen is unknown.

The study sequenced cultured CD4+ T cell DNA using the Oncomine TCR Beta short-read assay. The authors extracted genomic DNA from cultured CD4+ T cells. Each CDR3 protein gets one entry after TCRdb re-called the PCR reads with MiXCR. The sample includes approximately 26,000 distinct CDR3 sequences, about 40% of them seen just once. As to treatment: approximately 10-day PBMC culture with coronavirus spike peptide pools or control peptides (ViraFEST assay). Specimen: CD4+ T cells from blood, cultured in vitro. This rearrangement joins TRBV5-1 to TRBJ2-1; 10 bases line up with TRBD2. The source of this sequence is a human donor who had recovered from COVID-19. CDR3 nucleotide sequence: TGCGCCAGCAGCACGGGACTAGCGGAGCAGTTCTTC. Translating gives CASSTGLAEQFF.